This TCR beta chain was recorded in a study of cytomegalovirus exposure and HLA in healthy donors. As for the study in general: There were some 410 genotyped donors. Of these, 75% to 90% fell in the genetic ancestry cluster associated with self-reported Caucasian donors. Study results and caveats: Most observed TCR sequences were rare, whereas some public TCRs were detected in many donors. Later analysis showed TCR association rates varying by HLA locus, highest for DRB1 and lowest for HLA-C.

Germline V lookup: CDR1 GTSNPN, CDR2 SVGIG (reference sequence). There are 11 residues in the CDR3. The V end was cut by 1 base, the J end by 8 bases, with 6 bases between. In the case of this clone: Its antigen remains unknown.

60 Vbeta and 13 Jbeta primers were used in PCR. Sequencing used immunoSEQ multiplex PCR; TCRdb keeps in-frame clones, though not all of them. Recorded for this sample: roughly 69,000 clones. The chain carries TRBV30 and TRBJ2-1; no clear D gene. The sample consisted of PBMCs. This clonotype originated in a woman aged 25 to 45 in good health and CMV-seronegative. The CDR3 DNA reads as TGTGCCTGGAGTGGTAGAGATGAGCAGTTCTTC. Translating it yields CAWSGRDEQFF.